This record concerns one TCR beta chain sequence. This table comes from immunoSEQ multiplex PCR, and its TCRdb copy is limited to in-frame clones, with some not included. This table holds 200,000 to 250,000 clones, roughly 90% found once. These data are taken from a study of blood T cell repertoires in COVID-19. CDR3 size: 14 residues. The ends were cut back, 6 bases at V and 7 bases at J, with 19 bases in the middle. CDR1 and CDR2 (germline): SQVTM, ANQGSEA. Sequencing was carried out using peripheral blood. The source of this sequence is a man between 60 and 70 years old with COVID-19, enrolled during active disease. The chain employs TRBV29-1 and TRBJ2-1, with a possible D match to TRBD2 (6 bases). CDR3 protein: CSVQGAERGNEQFF. The CDR3 DNA sequence: TGCAGCGTCCAAGGGGCCGAACGGGGGAATGAGCAGTTCTTC.